The sequence of this T cell receptor beta chain was determined in a study of blood T cell repertoires in COVID-19. The wider study: The samples span acute and convalescent COVID-19 from the United States, Italy and Spain. PBMCs, B-cell-depleted T cells, or T cells provided the cDNA or gDNA that made up the material.

Germline V gene sequence: CDR1 ENHRY, CDR2 SYGVKD. V was cut by 2 bases and J by 0 bases, with 11 bases left in between. The CDR3 totals 16 residues. Ages ranged from about 18 to 89 years, with residence in around 24 US areas. Original processing notes: Amplification of reference gene primers was used by the study to estimate nucleated cell counts. Here immunoSEQ multiplex PCR was the method, and the copy in TCRdb shows in-frame clones only, minus some. D and trimming were read from the DNA, whereas the V and J calls and clone size are those reported in that table. The profile covers 150,000 to 200,000 clones, with approximately 80% appearing a single time and under 15% taken by the ten largest.

This TCR was recovered from a woman aged 55-70 years who had recovered from COVID-19. The sequencing sample was made of PBMCs or T cells enriched from blood (not recorded which). The chain couples TRBV10-3 to TRBJ1-3; TRBD1 is a possible D gene (6 bases). The CDR3 nucleotides read TGTGCCATCAGTGAGCAGGGGATTGACTCTGGAAACACCATATATTTT. Translated: CAISEQGIDSGNTIYF.